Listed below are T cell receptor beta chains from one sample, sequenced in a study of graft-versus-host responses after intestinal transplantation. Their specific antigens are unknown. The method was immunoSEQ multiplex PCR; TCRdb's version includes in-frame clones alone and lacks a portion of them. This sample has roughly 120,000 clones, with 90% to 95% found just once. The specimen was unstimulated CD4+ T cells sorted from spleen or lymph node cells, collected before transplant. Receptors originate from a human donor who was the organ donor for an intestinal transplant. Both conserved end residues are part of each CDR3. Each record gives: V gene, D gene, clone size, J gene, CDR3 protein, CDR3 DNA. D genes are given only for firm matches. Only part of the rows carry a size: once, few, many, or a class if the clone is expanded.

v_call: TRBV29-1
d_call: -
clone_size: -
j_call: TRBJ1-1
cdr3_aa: CSAHFPEMDTEAFF
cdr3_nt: TGCAGCGCACATTTTCCGGAAATGGACACTGAAGCTTTCTTT

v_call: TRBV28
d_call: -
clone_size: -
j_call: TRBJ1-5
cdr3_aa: CASSLVGDRQPQHF
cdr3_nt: TGTGCCAGCAGTTTAGTGGGGGATCGACAGCCCCAGCATTTT

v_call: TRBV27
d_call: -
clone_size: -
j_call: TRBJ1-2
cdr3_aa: CASSEKGGYGYTF
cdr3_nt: TGTGCCAGCAGTGAGAAGGGCGGGTATGGCTACACCTTC

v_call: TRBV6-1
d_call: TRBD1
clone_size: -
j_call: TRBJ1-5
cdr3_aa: CASRGQTGQPQHF
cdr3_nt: TGTGCCAGCAGGGGACAGACGGGGCAGCCCCAGCATTTT

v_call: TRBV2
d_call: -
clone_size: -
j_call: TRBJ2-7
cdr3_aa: CASRGDRSYEQYF
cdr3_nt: TGTGCCAGCAGGGGGGATAGATCCTACGAGCAGTACTTC

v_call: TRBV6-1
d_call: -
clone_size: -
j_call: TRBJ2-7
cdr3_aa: CASSGNFFSYEQYF
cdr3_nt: TGTGCCAGCAGTGGGAACTTTTTCTCCTACGAGCAGTACTTC

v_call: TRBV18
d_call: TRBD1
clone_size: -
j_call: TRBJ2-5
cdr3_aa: CASSRDREETQYF
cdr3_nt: TGTGCCAGCTCGAGAGACAGGGAAGAGACCCAGTACTTC

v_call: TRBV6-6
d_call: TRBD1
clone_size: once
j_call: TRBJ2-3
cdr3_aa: CASSYLQGADTQYF
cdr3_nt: TGTGCCAGCAGTTACCTACAGGGGGCAGATACGCAGTATTTT

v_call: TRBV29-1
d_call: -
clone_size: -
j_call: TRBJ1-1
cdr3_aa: CSVGHPTEAFF
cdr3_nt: TGCAGCGTCGGGCACCCCACTGAAGCTTTCTTT

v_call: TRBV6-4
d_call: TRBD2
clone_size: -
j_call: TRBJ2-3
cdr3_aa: CAIPTSGPTDTQYF
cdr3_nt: TGTGCCATCCCGACTAGCGGGCCAACAGATACGCAGTATTTT

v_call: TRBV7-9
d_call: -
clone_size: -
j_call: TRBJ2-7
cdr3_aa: CASSRTGYEQYF
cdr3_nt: TGTGCCAGCAGCAGAACAGGGTACGAGCAGTACTTC

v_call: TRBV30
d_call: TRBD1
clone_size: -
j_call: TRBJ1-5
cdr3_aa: CAWSYSGQGHHPQHF
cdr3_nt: TGTGCCTGGAGTTATTCGGGACAGGGTCATCACCCCCAGCATTTT

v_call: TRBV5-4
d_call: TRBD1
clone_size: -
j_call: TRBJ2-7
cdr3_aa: CASSYVDRGGASEQYF
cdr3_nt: TGTGCCAGCAGCTATGTTGACAGGGGTGGTGCCTCCGAGCAGTACTTC

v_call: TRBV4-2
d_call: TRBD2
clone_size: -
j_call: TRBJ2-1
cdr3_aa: CASSQEAAGGGYNEQFF
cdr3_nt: TGTGCCAGCAGCCAAGAAGCAGCGGGAGGCGGGTACAATGAGCAGTTCTTC

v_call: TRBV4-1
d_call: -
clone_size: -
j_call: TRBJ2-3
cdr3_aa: CASSRNSGSTDTQYF
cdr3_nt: TGCGCCAGCAGCCGGAATAGCGGATCCACAGATACGCAGTATTTT

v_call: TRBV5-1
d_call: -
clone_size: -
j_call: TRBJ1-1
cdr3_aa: CASSLGGLNTEAFF
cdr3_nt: TGCGCCAGCAGCTTGGGGGGACTGAACACTGAAGCTTTCTTT

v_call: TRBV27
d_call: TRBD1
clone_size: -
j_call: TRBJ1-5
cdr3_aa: CASSPRRGQGLSNQPQHF
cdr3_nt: TGTGCCAGCAGTCCCCGCCGGGGACAGGGGTTGAGCAATCAGCCCCAGCATTTT

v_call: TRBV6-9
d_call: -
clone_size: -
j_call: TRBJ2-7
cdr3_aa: CASSYLLRKIGAGYF
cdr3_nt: TGTGCCAGCAGTTATCTTCTCAGGAAGATAGGAGCTGGCTACTTC

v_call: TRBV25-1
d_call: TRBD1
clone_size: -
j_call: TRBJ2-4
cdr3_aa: CASSEYETGAKNIQYF
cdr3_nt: TGTGCCAGCAGTGAATATGAGACAGGGGCCAAAAACATTCAGTACTTC

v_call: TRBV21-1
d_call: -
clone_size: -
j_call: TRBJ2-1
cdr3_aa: CASSKGDSSYNEQFF
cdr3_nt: TGTGCCAGCAGCAAAGGGGATAGCTCCTACAATGAGCAGTTCTTC

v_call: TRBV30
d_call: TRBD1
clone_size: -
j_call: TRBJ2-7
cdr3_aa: CAWSLGQAAFSEQYF
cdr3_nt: TGTGCCTGGAGTCTAGGACAGGCGGCTTTCTCCGAGCAGTACTTC

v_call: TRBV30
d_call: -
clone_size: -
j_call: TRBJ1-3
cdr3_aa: CAWSVSSSGNTKYF
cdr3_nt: TGTGCCTGGAGTGTTTCGAGCTCTGGAAACACCAAATATTTT

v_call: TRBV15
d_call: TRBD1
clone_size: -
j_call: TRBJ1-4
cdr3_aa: CATSRSTGDGEKLFF
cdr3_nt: TGTGCCACCAGCAGGTCGACAGGGGATGGTGAAAAACTGTTTTTT

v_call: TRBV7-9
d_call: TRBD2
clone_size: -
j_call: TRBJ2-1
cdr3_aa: CASSLARTSGGYNEQFF
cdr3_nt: TGTGCCAGCAGCTTAGCGCGTACTAGCGGGGGCTACAATGAGCAGTTCTTC

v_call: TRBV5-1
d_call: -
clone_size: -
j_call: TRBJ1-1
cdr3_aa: CASSLAAGTMNTEAFF
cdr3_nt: TGCGCCAGCAGCTTGGCGGCCGGAACTATGAACACTGAAGCTTTCTTT

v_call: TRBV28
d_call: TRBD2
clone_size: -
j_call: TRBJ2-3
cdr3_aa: CASSFDLAGREDTQYF
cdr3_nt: TGTGCCAGCAGTTTTGATCTAGCGGGAAGGGAAGATACGCAGTATTTT

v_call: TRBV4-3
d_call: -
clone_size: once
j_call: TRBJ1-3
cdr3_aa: CASSQEVSSGNTIYF
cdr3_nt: TGCGCCAGCAGCCAAGAGGTTAGCTCTGGAAACACCATATATTTT

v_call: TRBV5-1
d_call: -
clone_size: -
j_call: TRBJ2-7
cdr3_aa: CASSLARAGAGYEQYF
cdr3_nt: TGCGCCAGCAGCTTGGCCCGGGCAGGGGCGGGATACGAGCAGTACTTC

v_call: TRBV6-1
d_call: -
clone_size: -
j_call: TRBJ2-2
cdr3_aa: CASNYQTETGELFF
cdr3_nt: TGTGCCAGCAACTACCAAACGGAAACCGGGGAGCTGTTTTTT

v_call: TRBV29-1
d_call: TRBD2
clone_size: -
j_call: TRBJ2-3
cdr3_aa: CSVAGTSGSPDTQYF
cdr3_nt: TGCAGCGTTGCCGGGACTAGCGGGAGCCCAGATACGCAGTATTTT

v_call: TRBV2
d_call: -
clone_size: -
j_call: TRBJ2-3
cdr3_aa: CASSEARTSRPQDTQYF
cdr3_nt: TGTGCCAGCAGTGAAGCGCGAACTAGCCGCCCACAAGATACGCAGTATTTT

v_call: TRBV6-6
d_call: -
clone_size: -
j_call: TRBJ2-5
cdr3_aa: CASSWGTPPETQYF
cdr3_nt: TGTGCCAGCAGTTGGGGAACACCCCCAGAGACCCAGTACTTC